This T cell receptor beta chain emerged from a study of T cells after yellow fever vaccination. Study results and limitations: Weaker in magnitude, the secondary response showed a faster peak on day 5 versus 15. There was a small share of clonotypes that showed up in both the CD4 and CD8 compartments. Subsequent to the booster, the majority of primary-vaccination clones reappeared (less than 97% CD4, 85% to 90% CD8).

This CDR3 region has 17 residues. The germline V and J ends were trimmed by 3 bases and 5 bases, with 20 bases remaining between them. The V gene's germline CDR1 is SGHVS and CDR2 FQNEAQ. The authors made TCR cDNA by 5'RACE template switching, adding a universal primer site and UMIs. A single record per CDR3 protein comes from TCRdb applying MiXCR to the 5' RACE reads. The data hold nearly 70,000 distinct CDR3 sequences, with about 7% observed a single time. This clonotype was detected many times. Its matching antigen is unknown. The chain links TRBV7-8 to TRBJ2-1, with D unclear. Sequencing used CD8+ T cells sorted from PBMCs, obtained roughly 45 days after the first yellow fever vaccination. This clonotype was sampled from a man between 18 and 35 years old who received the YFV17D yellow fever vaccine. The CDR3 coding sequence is TGTGCCAGCAGCTTCTCTCCTAGTATGGCCGTAGACAATGAGCAGTTCTTC. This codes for CASSFSPSMAVDNEQFF.